These 20 T cell receptor beta chains were all obtained from the same sample, sequenced in a study of neurological immune-mediated disorders. From the 5' RACE reads, TCRdb called clonotypes with MiXCR, one entry per CDR3 protein. The sample includes approximately 77,000 distinct CDR3 sequences, around 9.9% of them seen just once. The sample taken for sequencing was PBMCs. These receptors were taken from a man aged 50 to 60 in good health.

This clonotype was recorded at least ten times. J is TRBJ2-7 and V is TRBV7-9, with a weak D call TRBD2 (6 bases). The ends were cut back, 5 bases at V and 3 bases at J, with 17 bases in the middle. The germline CDR1 and CDR2 sequences are SEHNR and FQNEAQ (reference sequence). This CDR3 has 15 residues. Here the CDR3 DNA reads TGTGCCAGCAGCCCAAGTCCCGGCGGGGTCTACGAGCAGTACTTC. Protein: CASSPSPGGVYEQYF.

This clonotype was detected a few times. J is TRBJ1-1 and V is TRBV12-3 or TRBV12-4; D might be TRBD1 (5 bases). The CDR3 covers 16 residues. V lost 6 bases, J lost 2 bases, and 19 bases lay in between. CDR3 nucleotide sequence: TGTGCCAGCAGCGACGGGCCGGGACGGCCTAACACTGAAGCTTTCTTT. It codes for CASSDGPGRPNTEAFF.

This clonotype has at least ten counts. The chain uses TRBV6-2 or TRBV6-3 and TRBJ2-7; D unresolved. Germline CDR1 and CDR2: MNHEY and SVGEGT. The V end lost 5 bases, the J end lost 2 bases, and 7 bases lay between the germline ends. The CDR3 totals 12 residues. CDR3 loop: CASSRFPYEQYF. In DNA form, the CDR3 reads TGTGCCAGCAGTCGTTTCCCCTACGAGCAGTACTTC.

This clonotype has a count of ten or more. This chain uses TRBV5-1 with TRBJ2-1; 9 bases match TRBD1. The V segment lost 2 bases and the J segment 7 bases; nucleotides outside the gene matches: 7. Germline V gene data show CDR1 as SGHRS and CDR2 as YFSETQ. The CDR3 is 15 amino acids. DNA for the CDR3: TGCGCCAGCAGCTTAGGGACAGGGAAGATGAATGAGCAGTTCTTC. As protein: CASSLGTGKMNEQFF.

Many counts were recorded for this clonotype. The J gene is TRBJ1-3, the V gene TRBV21-1; TRBD1 was called by the table and not checked on the DNA. TRBV21-1 is described as a pseudogene. The CDR3 is 16 amino acids. CDR3 DNA sequence: TGTGCCAGCAGCATCGGACAGGGGGCGCTTGGAAACACCATATATTTT. This sequence encodes CASSIGQGALGNTIYF.

The sample holds many counts of this clonotype. The chain has TRBV5-1 and TRBJ2-1, with D possibly matching TRBD2 (6 bases). CDR1 is SGHRS and CDR2 is YFSETQ in the germline V gene. V was cut by 4 bases and J by 7 bases, with 18 bases left in between. CDR3 length equals 15 residues. Written as DNA, the CDR3 is TGCGCCAGCAGCCAAGGACTGGTCCGGGGGAATGAGCAGTTCTTC. Protein product: CASSQGLVRGNEQFF.

This clonotype was observed many times. The chain is built from TRBV5-5 and TRBJ2-1; D is unclear. This CDR3 is 13 amino acids long. V dropped 4 bases and J dropped 8 bases, with 13 bases sitting between them. Germline CDR1 reads SGHKS; CDR2 reads YYEKEE (reference sequence). The CDR3 is CASSRTWWDEQFF. The CDR3 nucleotides are TGTGCCAGCAGCCGAACATGGTGGGATGAGCAGTTCTTC. Combining the CDR3 with reference TRBV5-5 and TRBJ2-1 gives the whole variable domain DAGVTQSPTHLIKTRGQQVTLRCSPISGHKSVSWYQQVLGQGPQFIFQYYEKEERGRGNFPDRFSARQFPNYSSELNVNALLLGDSALYLCASSRTWWDEQFFGPGTRLTVL.

On this clonotype itself: A single base separates this from a much larger clone, so it may be a read error. This chain links TRBV7-2 with TRBJ2-2; possible D gene TRBD2, 5 bases. CDR1 and CDR2 (germline): SGHTA, FQGNSA. This CDR3 has 13 residues. CDR3 nucleotide sequence: TGTGCCAACAGCCCTCCGGGGTCCGGGGAGCTGTTTTTT. This codes for CANSPPGSGELFF.

This clonotype was recorded at least ten times. CDR3 coding DNA: TGTGCCAGCAGTTTTGCCGGGAGCGAAAACATTCAGTACTTC. Its protein is CASSFAGSENIQYF. This rearrangement joins TRBV12-3 or TRBV12-4 to TRBJ2-4, with D perhaps TRBD2 (6 bases). The V end was cut by 3 bases, the J end by 5 bases, with 11 bases between. This CDR3 is 14 amino acids long.

In its sample, this clonotype was seen many times. CDR3 DNA: TGTGCCAGCAGTTTCGGGGGGAAACGGCTAAAGGAGCCCCAGCATTTT. Protein product: CASSFGGKRLKEPQHF. The chain employs TRBV12-3 or TRBV12-4 and TRBJ1-5, with D maybe TRBD1 (5 bases). The CDR3 consists of 16 residues. V was shortened by 3 bases and J by 8 bases, with 20 bases between the two germline ends.

This clonotype occurred many times. The rearrangement joins TRBV10-3 to TRBJ2-7, with a tentative D call TRBD2 (6 bases). Looked up from germline, CDR1 is ENHRY and CDR2 is SYGVKD. V was cut by 10 bases and J by 4 bases, with 20 bases left in between. The CDR3 length is 14 residues. CDR3 sequence reads: CATNLGGTRYEQYF. The CDR3 bases are TGTGCCACCAACTTAGGCGGGACCCGTTACGAGCAGTACTTC.

This clonotype was recorded at least ten times. The gene calls are TRBV5-1 and TRBJ1-2, with TRBD1 as a possible D gene (5 bases). Germline CDR1 SGHRS, CDR2 YFSETQ. CDR3 length: 15 amino acids. The germline V and J ends were trimmed by 4 bases and 0 bases, with 13 bases remaining between them. CDR3 region: CASSRVDRSNYGYTF. CDR3 sequence (DNA): TGCGCCAGCAGCAGGGTCGACAGATCTAACTATGGCTACACCTTC.

This clonotype appeared many times. The V gene is TRBV20-1, the J gene TRBJ1-1; perhaps TRBD1 as D (5 bases). Trimming pared 0 bases from V and 0 bases from J, leaving 8 bases between. The germline gives CDR1 DFQATT, CDR2 SNEGSKA (reference sequence). The CDR3 sequence is 14 residues long. CDR3: CSARDPGMNTEAFF. The CDR3 region has the DNA TGCAGTGCTAGAGATCCAGGGATGAACACTGAAGCTTTCTTT.

This clonotype has at least ten counts. The V and J genes are TRBV6-4 and TRBJ2-2; D is perhaps TRBD1 (6 bases). V was trimmed by 4 bases and J by 0 bases, leaving 12 bases between them. Germline CDR1 reads MRHNA; CDR2 reads SNTAGT. CDR3 size: 16 residues. CDR3 DNA: TGTGCCAGCAGTGCCCCCGGGACACCGAACACCGGGGAGCTGTTTTTT. It codes for CASSAPGTPNTGELFF.

The chain links TRBV30 to TRBJ1-2; D gene unclear. The V and J ends lost 2 bases and 4 bases respectively, with 11 bases between them. The CDR3 spans 13 residues. The V gene's germline CDR1 is GTSNPN and CDR2 SVGIG (reference sequence). This CDR3 is CAWSRERRYGYTF. The CDR3 coding sequence is TGTGCCTGGAGTAGAGAGAGGCGCTATGGCTACACCTTC.

This clonotype appeared many times. This chain links TRBV7-3 with TRBJ2-7; D not resolved. The CDR3 length is 17 residues. With 1 base removed from V and 0 bases from J, the gap between germline ends came to 16 bases. CDR1 SGHTA and CDR2 FQGTGA come from the germline V gene. CDR3 DNA sequence: TGTGCCAGCAGCTTAAGCTCAGTGTTATACAGCTCCTACGAGCAGTACTTC. Translation: CASSLSSVLYSSYEQYF.

Ten or more counts support this clonotype. The rearrangement joins TRBV6-6 to TRBJ1-2; D remains ambiguous. Germline V lookup: CDR1 MNHNY, CDR2 SVGAGI (reference sequence). V lost 6 bases, J lost 5 bases, and 13 bases lay in between. This CDR3 contains 13 residues. CDR3 DNA sequence: TGTGCCAGCAGCTCTCGGACGGAGTATGGCTACACCTTC. Translation: CASSSRTEYGYTF.

This clonotype was recorded at least ten times. V is TRBV28 and J is TRBJ2-3; D may be TRBD1 (6 bases). Trimming removed 2 bases from V and 2 bases from J, with 17 bases in between. Germline-derived CDR1 and CDR2 are MDHEN and SYDVKM. There are 17 residues in the CDR3. The CDR3 DNA reads as TGTGCCAGCAGTTTAGTTGGTGGGGGCGCGTCCACAGATACGCAGTATTTT. Translated: CASSLVGGGASTDTQYF.

This clonotype has at least ten counts. The chain joins TRBV15 to TRBJ2-1, with 9 positions matching TRBD1. Per the germline V gene, CDR1 is LNHNV and CDR2 is YYDKDF (reference sequence). CDR3 length: 15 residues. V shed 3 bases, J shed 8 bases, and the junction held 8 bases outside the gene matches. CDR3 in amino acids: CATSSWDRESDEQFF. In DNA, the CDR3 is TGTGCCACCAGCAGCTGGGACAGGGAGAGCGATGAGCAGTTCTTC.

This clonotype was seen repeatedly, ten times or more. The rearrangement links TRBV20-1 to TRBJ2-3, with 7 bases lining up with TRBD2. Germline assignment: CDR1 DFQATT and CDR2 SNEGSKA (reference sequence). V shed 6 bases, J shed 2 bases, and the junction held 8 bases outside the gene matches. This CDR3 is built from 14 residues. The CDR3 DNA is TGCAGTGCAACTGGACTAGGATACACAGATACGCAGTATTTT. This gives the protein CSATGLGYTDTQYF.